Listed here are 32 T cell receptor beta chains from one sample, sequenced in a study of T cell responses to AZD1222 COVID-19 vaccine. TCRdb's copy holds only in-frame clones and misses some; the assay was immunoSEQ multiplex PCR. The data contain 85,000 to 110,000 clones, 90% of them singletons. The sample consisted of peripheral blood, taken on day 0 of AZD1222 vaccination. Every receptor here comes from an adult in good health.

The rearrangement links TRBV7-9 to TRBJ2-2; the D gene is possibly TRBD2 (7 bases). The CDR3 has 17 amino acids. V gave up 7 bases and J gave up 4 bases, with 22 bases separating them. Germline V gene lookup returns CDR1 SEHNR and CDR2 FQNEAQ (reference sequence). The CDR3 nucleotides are TGTGCCAGCACCAAGCTTACTCCGGGGGGCGTCACCGGGGAGCTGTTTTTT. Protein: CASTKLTPGGVTGELFF.

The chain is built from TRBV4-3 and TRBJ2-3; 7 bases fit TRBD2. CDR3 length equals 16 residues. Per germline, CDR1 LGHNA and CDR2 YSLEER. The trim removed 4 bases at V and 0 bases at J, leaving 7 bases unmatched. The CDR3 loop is CASSREGRTSTDTQYF. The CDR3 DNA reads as TGCGCCAGCAGCCGGGAGGGGAGGACTAGCACAGATACGCAGTATTTT.

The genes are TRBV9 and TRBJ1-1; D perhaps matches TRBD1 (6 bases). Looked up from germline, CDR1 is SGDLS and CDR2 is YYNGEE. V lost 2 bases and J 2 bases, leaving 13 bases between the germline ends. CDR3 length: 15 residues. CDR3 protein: CASSVSDRPNTEAFF. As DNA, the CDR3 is TGTGCCAGCAGCGTCTCCGACAGGCCCAACACTGAAGCTTTCTTT.

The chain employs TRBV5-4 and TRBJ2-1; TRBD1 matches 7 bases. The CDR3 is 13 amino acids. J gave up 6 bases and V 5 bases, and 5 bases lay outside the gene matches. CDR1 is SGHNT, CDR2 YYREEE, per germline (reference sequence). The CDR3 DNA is TGTGCCAGCAGACCGGACAGGATCAATGAGCAGTTCTTC. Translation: CASRPDRINEQFF.

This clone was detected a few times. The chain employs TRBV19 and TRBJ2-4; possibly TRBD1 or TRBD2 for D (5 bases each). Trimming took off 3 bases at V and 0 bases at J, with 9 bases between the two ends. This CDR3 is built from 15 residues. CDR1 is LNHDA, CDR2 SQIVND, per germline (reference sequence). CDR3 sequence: CASSIVGTAKNIQYF. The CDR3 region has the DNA TGTGCCAGTAGTATCGTCGGGACAGCCAAAAACATTCAGTACTTC. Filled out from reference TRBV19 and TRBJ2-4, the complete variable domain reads DGGITQSPKYLFRKEGQNVTLSCEQNLNHDAMYWYRQDPGQGLRLIYYSQIVNDFQKGDIAEGYSVSREKKESFPLTVTSAQKNPTAFYLCASSIVGTAKNIQYFGAGTRLSVL.

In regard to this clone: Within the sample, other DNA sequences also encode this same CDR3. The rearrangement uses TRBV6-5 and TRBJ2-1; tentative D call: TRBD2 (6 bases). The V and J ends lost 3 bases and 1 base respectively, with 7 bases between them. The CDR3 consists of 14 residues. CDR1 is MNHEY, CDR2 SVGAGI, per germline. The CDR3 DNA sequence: TGTGCCAGCAGTTATGGGGGGTCCTACAATGAGCAGTTCTTC. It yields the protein CASSYGGSYNEQFF.

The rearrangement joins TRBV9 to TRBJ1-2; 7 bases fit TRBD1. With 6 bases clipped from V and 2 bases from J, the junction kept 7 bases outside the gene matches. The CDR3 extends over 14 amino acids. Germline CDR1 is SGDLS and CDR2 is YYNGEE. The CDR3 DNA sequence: TGTGCCAGCACCCCGGGACAGATAAACTATGGCTACACCTTC. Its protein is CASTPGQINYGYTF.

The CDR3 sequence: CASSPTSGYNEQFF. The CDR3 DNA follows: TGTGCCAGCAGCCCAACTAGCGGCTACAATGAGCAGTTCTTC. The V call is TRBV6-2 or TRBV6-3, the J call TRBJ2-1; 8 nucleotides line up with TRBD2. V lost 6 bases to trimming and J lost 3 bases; unmatched junction nucleotides: 4. Looked up from germline, CDR1 is MNHEY and CDR2 is SVGEGT. The CDR3 extends over 14 amino acids.

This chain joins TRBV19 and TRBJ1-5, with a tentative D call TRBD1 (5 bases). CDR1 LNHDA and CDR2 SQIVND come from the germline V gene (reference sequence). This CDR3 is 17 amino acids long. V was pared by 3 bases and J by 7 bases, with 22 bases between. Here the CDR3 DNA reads TGTGCCAGTAGTATCCCCTCCGGGACGGAATTTAAGCAGCCCCAGCATTTT. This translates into CASSIPSGTEFKQPQHF.

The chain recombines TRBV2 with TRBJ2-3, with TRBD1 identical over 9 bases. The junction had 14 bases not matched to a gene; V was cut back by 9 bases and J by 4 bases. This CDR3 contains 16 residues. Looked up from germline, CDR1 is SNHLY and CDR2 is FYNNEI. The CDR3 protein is CASRDTNRGHSDTQYF. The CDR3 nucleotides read TGTGCCAGTAGAGATACAAACAGGGGGCACTCAGATACGCAGTATTTT.

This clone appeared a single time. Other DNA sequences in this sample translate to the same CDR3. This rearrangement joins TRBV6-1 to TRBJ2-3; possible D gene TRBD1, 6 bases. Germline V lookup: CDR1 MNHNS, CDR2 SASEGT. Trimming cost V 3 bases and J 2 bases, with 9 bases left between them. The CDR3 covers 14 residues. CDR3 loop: CASSETGFTDTQYF. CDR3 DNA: TGTGCCAGCAGTGAGACAGGTTTCACAGATACGCAGTATTTT.

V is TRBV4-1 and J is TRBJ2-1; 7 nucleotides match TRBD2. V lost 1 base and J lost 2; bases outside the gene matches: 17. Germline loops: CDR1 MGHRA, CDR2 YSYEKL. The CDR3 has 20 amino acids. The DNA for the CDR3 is TGCGCCAGCAGCCAAGGGCCGTCCCGGGAGCCAGGGAGGGCCTACAATGAGCAGTTCTTC. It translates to CASSQGPSREPGRAYNEQFF.

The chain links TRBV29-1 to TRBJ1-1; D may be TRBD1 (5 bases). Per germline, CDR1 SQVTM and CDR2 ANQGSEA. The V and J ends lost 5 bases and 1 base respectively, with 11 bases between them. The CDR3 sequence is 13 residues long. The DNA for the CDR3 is TGCAGCGTTAGGGGTGAGACGAACACTGAAGCTTTCTTT. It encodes CSVRGETNTEAFF.

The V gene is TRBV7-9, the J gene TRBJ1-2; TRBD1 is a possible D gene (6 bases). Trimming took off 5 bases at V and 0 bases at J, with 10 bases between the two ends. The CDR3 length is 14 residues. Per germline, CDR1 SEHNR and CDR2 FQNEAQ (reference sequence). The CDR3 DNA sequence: TGTGCCAGCAGCATTGGACAGTCTAACTATGGCTACACCTTC. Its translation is CASSIGQSNYGYTF. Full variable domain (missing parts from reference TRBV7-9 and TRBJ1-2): DTGVSQNPRHKITKRGQNVTFRCDPISEHNRLYWYRQTLGQGPEFLTYFQNEAQLEKSRLLSDRFSAERPKGSFSTLEIQRTEQGDSAMYLCASSIGQSNYGYTFGSGTRLTVV.

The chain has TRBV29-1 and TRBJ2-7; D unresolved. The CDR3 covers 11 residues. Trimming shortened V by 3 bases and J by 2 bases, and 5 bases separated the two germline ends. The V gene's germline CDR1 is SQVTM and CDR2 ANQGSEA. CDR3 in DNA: TGCAGCGTTGAGACGGCCTACGAGCAGTACTTC. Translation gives CSVETAYEQYF.

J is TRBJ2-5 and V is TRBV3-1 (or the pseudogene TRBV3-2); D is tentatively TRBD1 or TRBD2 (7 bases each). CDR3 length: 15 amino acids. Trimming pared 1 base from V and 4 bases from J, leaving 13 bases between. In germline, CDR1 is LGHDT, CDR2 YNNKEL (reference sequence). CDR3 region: CASSQGVRGGETQYF. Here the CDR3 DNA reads TGTGCCAGCAGCCAAGGGGTCAGGGGGGGAGAGACCCAGTACTTC.

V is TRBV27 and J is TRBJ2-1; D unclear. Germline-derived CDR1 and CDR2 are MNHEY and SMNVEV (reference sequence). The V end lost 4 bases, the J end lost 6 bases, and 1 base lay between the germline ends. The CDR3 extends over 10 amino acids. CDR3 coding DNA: TGTGCCAGCAGTTCCAATGAGCAGTTCTTC. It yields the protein CASSSNEQFF.

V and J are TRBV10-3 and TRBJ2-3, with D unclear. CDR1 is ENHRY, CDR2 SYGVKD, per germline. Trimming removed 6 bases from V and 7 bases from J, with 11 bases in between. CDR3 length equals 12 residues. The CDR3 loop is CAIRYAPNTQYF. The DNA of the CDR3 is TGTGCCATCAGATACGCCCCGAATACGCAGTATTTT.

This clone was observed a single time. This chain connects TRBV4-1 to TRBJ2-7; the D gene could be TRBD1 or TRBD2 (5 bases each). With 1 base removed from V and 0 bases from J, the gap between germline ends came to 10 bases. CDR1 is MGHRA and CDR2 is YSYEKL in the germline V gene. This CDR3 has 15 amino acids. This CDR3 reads CASSQASGSSYEQYF. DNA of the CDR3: TGCGCCAGCAGCCAAGCGTCAGGGAGCTCCTACGAGCAGTACTTC.

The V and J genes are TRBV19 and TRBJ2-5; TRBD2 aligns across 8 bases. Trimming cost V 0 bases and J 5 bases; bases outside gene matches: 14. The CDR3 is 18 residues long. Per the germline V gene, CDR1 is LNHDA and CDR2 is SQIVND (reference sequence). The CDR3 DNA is TGTGCCAGTAGTATAGACTCGAGTGCAGCGGGGGCAGGGGAGACCCAGTACTTC. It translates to CASSIDSSAAGAGETQYF. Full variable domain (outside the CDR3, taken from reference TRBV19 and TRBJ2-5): DGGITQSPKYLFRKEGQNVTLSCEQNLNHDAMYWYRQDPGQGLRLIYYSQIVNDFQKGDIAEGYSVSREKKESFPLTVTSAQKNPTAFYLCASSIDSSAAGAGETQYFGPGTRLLVL.

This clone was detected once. CDR3 DNA sequence: TGTGCCAGCAGTGATGTCGCGGGGGGGTACAATGAGCAGTTCTTC. Translating it yields CASSDVAGGYNEQFF. The chain carries TRBV6-1 and TRBJ2-1; 9 nucleotides match TRBD2. This CDR3 comprises 15 residues. CDR1 MNHNS and CDR2 SASEGT come from the germline V gene. V dropped 3 bases and J dropped 4; count of bases not matched to a gene: 4.

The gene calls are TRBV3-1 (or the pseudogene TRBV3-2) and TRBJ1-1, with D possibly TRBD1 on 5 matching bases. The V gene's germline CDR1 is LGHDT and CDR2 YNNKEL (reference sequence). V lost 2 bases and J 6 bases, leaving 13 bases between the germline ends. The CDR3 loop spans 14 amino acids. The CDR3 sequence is CASSQMGGKAEAFF. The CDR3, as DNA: TGTGCCAGCAGCCAAATGGGGGGAAAGGCTGAAGCTTTCTTT.

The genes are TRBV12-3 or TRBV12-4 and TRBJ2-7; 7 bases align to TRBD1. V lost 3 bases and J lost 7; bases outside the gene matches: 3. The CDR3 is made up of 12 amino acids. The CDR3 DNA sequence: TGTGCCAGCAGTTTTAACAGGGGTGAGCAGTACTTC. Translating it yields CASSFNRGEQYF.

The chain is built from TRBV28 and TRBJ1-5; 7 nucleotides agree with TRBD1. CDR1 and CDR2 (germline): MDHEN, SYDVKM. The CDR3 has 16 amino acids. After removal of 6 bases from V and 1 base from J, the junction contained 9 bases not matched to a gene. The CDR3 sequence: CASSQDRGRSNQPQHF. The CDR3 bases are TGTGCCAGCAGCCAAGATAGGGGGCGAAGCAATCAGCCCCAGCATTTT.

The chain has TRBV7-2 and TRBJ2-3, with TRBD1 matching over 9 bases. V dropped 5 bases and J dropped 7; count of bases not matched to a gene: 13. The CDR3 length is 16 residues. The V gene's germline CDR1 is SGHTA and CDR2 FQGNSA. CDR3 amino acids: CASSKNRGQGGYTQYF. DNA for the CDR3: TGTGCCAGCAGCAAGAACCGGGGACAGGGAGGATATACGCAGTATTTT.

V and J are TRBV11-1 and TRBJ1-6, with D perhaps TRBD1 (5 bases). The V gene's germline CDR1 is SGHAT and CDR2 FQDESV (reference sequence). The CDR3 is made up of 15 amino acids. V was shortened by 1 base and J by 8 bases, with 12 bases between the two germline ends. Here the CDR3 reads CASSLVGREDSPLHF. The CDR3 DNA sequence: TGTGCCAGCAGCTTAGTTGGCAGGGAGGATTCACCCCTCCACTTT.

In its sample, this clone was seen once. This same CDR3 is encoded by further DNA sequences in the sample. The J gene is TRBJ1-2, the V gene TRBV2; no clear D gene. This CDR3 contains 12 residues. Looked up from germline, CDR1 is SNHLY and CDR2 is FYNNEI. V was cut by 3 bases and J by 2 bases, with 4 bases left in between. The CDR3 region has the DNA TGTGCCAGCAGTGACGGGAACTATGGCTACACCTTC. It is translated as CASSDGNYGYTF.

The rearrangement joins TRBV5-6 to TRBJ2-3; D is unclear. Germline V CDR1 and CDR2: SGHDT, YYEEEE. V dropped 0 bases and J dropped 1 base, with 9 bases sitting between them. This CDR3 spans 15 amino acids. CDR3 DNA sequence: TGTGCCAGCAGCTTGGCCAGGTCGGGCACAGATACGCAGTATTTT. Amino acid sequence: CASSLARSGTDTQYF. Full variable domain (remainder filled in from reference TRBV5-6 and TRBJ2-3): DAGVTQSPTHLIKTRGQQVTLRCSPKSGHDTVSWYQQALGQGPQFIFQYYEEEERQRGNFPDRFSGHQFPNYSSELNVNALLLGDSALYLCASSLARSGTDTQYFGPGTRLTVL.

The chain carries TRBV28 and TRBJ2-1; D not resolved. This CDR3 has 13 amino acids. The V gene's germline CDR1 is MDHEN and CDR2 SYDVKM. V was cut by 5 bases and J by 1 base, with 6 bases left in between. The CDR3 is CASSRSSYNEQFF. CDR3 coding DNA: TGTGCCAGCAGTAGGTCATCCTACAATGAGCAGTTCTTC.

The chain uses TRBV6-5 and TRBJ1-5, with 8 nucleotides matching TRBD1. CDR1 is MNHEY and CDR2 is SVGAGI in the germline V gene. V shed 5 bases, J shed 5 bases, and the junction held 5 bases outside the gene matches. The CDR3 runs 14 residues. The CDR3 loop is CASSPGQGYQPQHF. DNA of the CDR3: TGTGCCAGCAGTCCCGGACAGGGATATCAGCCCCAGCATTTT.

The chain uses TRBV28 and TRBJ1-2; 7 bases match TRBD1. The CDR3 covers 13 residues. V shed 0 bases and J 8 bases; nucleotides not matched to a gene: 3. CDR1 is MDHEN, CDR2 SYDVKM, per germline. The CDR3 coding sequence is TGTGCCAGCAGTTTATGGACAGGGAAGGGCTACACCTTC. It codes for CASSLWTGKGYTF.

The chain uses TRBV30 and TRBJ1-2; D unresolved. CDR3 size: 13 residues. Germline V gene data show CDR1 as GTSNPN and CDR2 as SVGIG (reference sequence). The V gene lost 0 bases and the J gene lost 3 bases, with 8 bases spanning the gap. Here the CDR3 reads CAWSVRPDYGYTF. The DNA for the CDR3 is TGTGCCTGGAGTGTACGGCCAGACTATGGCTACACCTTC.